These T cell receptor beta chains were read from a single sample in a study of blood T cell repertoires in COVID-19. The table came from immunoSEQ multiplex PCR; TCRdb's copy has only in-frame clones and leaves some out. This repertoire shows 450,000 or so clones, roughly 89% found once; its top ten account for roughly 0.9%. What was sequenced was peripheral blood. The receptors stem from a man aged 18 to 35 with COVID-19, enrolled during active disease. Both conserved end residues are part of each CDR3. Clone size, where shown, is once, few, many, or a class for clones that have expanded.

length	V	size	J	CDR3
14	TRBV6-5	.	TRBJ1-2	CASRKPGQNYGYTF
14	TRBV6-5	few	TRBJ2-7	CASSHRTYWGEQYF
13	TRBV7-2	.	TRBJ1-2	CASSPRGGECYTF
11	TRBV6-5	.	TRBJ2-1	CASRVVEEQFF
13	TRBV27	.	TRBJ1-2	CASSWGQSYGYTF
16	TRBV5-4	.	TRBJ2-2	CASSPPGQGGTGELFF
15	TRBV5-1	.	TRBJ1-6	CASSLAQGDNSPLHF
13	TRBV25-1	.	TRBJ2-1	CASRRDRGYEQFF
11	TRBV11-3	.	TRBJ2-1	CASSYTHEQFF
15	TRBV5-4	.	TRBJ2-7	CASSLGTGGPPEQYF
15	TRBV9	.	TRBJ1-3	CASSRDKYSGNTIYF
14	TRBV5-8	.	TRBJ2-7	CASSRTGPSYEQYF
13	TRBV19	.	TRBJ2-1	CASNHDRGYEQFF
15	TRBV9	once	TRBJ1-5	CASSVDVGRNQPQHF
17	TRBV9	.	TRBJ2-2	CASSVVAGGSPGGELFF
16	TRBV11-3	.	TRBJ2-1	CASSRRGTSAVNEQFF
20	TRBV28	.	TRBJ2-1	CASSLDPGTGVFRTYNEQFF
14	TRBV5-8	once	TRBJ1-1	CASSSRTGGTEAFF
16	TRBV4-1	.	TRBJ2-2	CASSHPGARNTGELFF
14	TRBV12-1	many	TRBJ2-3	CASSFSGSTDTQYF
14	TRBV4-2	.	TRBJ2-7	CASGFAGSSYEQYF
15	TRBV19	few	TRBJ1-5	CASTYNDISNQPQHF
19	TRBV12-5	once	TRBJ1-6	CASGLVLSGGGTANSPLHF
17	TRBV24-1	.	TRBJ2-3	CATSDLGREARTDTQYF
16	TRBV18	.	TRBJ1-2	CASSPSRANDLYGYTF
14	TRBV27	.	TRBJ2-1	CASSNSFSYNEQFF
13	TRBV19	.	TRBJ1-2	CASSATGLDGYTF
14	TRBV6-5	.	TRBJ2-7	CASTGGDFSYEQYF
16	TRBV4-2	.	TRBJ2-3	CASSQGWLPGADTQYF
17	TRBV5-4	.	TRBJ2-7	CASSLKYRERTTYEQYF
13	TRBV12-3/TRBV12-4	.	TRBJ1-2	CASSPSGTAGYTF
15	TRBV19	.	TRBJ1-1	CASSIKGLRGSEAFF
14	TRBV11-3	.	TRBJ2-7	CASSLEQGAYEQYF
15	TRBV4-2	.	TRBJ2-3	CASSAGLARTDTQYF
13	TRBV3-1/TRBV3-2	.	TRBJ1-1	CASSPGGGTEAFF
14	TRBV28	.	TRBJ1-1	CASSSRGPHTEAFF
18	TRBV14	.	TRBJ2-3	CASSQDTVASGGYSRQYF
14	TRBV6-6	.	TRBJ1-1	CASSYNRANTEAFF
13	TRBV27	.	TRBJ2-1	CASSPHRLSEQFF
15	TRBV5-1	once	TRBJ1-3	CASRYWAGRGNTIYF
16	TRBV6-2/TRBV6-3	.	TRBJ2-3	CASSYSLPRRGDTQYF
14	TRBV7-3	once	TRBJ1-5	CASRGSGLNQPQHF
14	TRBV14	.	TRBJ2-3	CASSQEPGAFTQYF
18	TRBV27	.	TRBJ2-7	CASSYRVSARGATYEQYF
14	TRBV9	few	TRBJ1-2	CASSVGQGGYGYTF
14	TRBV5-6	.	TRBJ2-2	CASSWDFNTGELFF
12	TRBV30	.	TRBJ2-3	CAWTRGEDTQYF
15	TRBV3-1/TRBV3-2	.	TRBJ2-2	CASSQGGSNTGELFF
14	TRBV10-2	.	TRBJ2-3	CASNLAGGTDTQYF
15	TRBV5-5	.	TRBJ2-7	CASSLGWDRSYEQYF
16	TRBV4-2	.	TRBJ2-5	CASSQDRGTTQETQYF